This T cell receptor beta chain was captured in a study of blood T cells in healthy people across ages. The V gene lost 3 bases and the J gene lost 2 bases, with 10 bases spanning the gap. Germline CDR1 is SGHTA and CDR2 is FQGNSA. CDR3 length: 14 residues. Next came a second PCR, run for about 6 to 11 cycles, which used a sample-barcoded 5' primer along with a J-beta primer mix. TCRdb re-called the 5' RACE reads through MiXCR, storing one row per CDR3 protein. Of about 1.4 million distinct CDR3 sequences listed, approximately 60% are singletons. The chain has TRBV7-2 and TRBJ1-2, with D unresolved. This clonotype was obtained from a man between 18 and 35 years old in good health. The sequenced sample was blood. The CDR3 loop is CASSFPVANYGYTF. The CDR3 nucleotides are TGTGCCAGCAGCTTCCCGGTGGCAAACTATGGCTACACCTTC.